Listed below are T cell receptor beta chains from one sample, sequenced in a study of blood T cell repertoires in COVID-19. TCRdb keeps only in-frame clones here, not all; method: immunoSEQ multiplex PCR. The sample lists fewer than 450,000 clones; 80% to 90% were seen once. Sequencing was done on a sample of peripheral blood. The receptors were sampled from a woman in her forties or fifties with COVID-19, enrolled during active disease. CDR3s include the opening cysteine and the closing phenylalanine or tryptophan. D genes are given only for firm matches. Expanded clones get a size class; other rows say once, few or many, or leave the size out.

cdr3_aa: CAWSGDRGIRQPQHF
cdr3_nt: TGTGCCTGGAGTGGGGACAGGGGCATACGGCAGCCCCAGCATTTT
j_call: TRBJ1-5
d_call: TRBD1
clone_size: .
v_call: TRBV30

cdr3_aa: CASSERWTNNEQFF
cdr3_nt: TGTGCCAGCAGCGAAAGATGGACTAACAATGAGCAGTTCTTC
j_call: TRBJ2-1
d_call: .
clone_size: few
v_call: TRBV2

cdr3_aa: CAWRRQGTGYTF
cdr3_nt: TGTGCCTGGAGGCGACAGGGGACTGGCTACACCTTC
j_call: TRBJ1-2
d_call: TRBD1
clone_size: .
v_call: TRBV30

cdr3_aa: CASSLLGQGISYEQYF
cdr3_nt: TGCGCCAGCAGCTTGCTAGGACAGGGGATTTCCTACGAGCAGTACTTC
j_call: TRBJ2-7
d_call: TRBD1
clone_size: .
v_call: TRBV5-1

cdr3_aa: CASSRTRGGRRQETQYF
cdr3_nt: TGTGCCAGCAGTCGTACTAGGGGCGGGAGACGTCAAGAGACCCAGTACTTC
j_call: TRBJ2-5
d_call: TRBD2
clone_size: .
v_call: TRBV6-6

cdr3_aa: CASSQGSSSTDTQYF
cdr3_nt: TGCGCCAGCAGTCAAGGTAGCTCTAGCACAGATACGCAGTATTTT
j_call: TRBJ2-3
d_call: .
clone_size: .
v_call: TRBV23-1

cdr3_aa: CASRLTNQPQHF
cdr3_nt: TGTGCCAGCAGGCTAACGAATCAGCCCCAGCATTTT
j_call: TRBJ1-5
d_call: .
clone_size: few
v_call: TRBV12-3/TRBV12-4

cdr3_aa: CASSGSGTNNQPQHF
cdr3_nt: TGTGCCAGCAGCGGCTCCGGGACTAACAATCAGCCCCAGCATTTT
j_call: TRBJ1-5
d_call: .
clone_size: .
v_call: TRBV2

cdr3_aa: CASSNRGTQYF
cdr3_nt: TGTGCCAGCAGCAATCGGGGGACCCAGTACTTC
j_call: TRBJ2-5
d_call: .
clone_size: once
v_call: TRBV11-2

cdr3_aa: CASSRTADYGYTF
cdr3_nt: TGTGCCAGCAGCCGAACAGCGGACTATGGCTACACCTTC
j_call: TRBJ1-2
d_call: .
clone_size: .
v_call: TRBV6-2/TRBV6-3

cdr3_aa: CASSPVGAGPYEQYF
cdr3_nt: TGTGCCAGCTCACCCGTCGGGGCGGGGCCGTACGAGCAGTACTTC
j_call: TRBJ2-7
d_call: .
clone_size: .
v_call: TRBV18

cdr3_aa: CASSPREGTTYNEQFF
cdr3_nt: TGTGCCAGCTCACCACGCGAGGGAACGACCTACAATGAGCAGTTCTTC
j_call: TRBJ2-1
d_call: .
clone_size: .
v_call: TRBV18

cdr3_aa: CASSVGDRPTEAFF
cdr3_nt: TGTGCCAGCAGCGTAGGGGACAGACCCACTGAAGCTTTCTTT
j_call: TRBJ1-1
d_call: TRBD1
clone_size: .
v_call: TRBV9

cdr3_aa: CAWSRDRPYGYTF
cdr3_nt: TGTGCCTGGAGCAGGGACAGGCCCTATGGCTACACCTTC
j_call: TRBJ1-2
d_call: TRBD1
clone_size: few
v_call: TRBV30

cdr3_aa: CASSRGKDTEAFF
cdr3_nt: TGTGCCAGCAGTAGGGGGAAAGACACTGAAGCTTTCTTT
j_call: TRBJ1-1
d_call: .
clone_size: .
v_call: TRBV6-5

cdr3_aa: CATSNRQGISGNTIYF
cdr3_nt: TGTGCCACCAGCAACAGACAGGGGATCTCTGGAAACACCATATATTTT
j_call: TRBJ1-3
d_call: TRBD1
clone_size: .
v_call: TRBV15

cdr3_aa: CASSTVNGGKEQFF
cdr3_nt: TGTGCCAGCAGTACGGTAAACGGGGGAAAGGAGCAGTTCTTC
j_call: TRBJ2-1
d_call: .
clone_size: once
v_call: TRBV27

cdr3_aa: CASSYSAGGLNEQFF
cdr3_nt: TGTGCCAGCAGTTACTCGGCAGGGGGCCTGAATGAGCAGTTCTTC
j_call: TRBJ2-1
d_call: TRBD1
clone_size: .
v_call: TRBV6-5

cdr3_aa: CASKALAGVNEQYF
cdr3_nt: TGTGCCAGCAAAGCACTAGCGGGAGTCAACGAGCAGTACTTC
j_call: TRBJ2-7
d_call: TRBD2
clone_size: .
v_call: TRBV2

cdr3_aa: CASSLVSTYYEQYF
cdr3_nt: TGTGCCAGCAGCTTGGTTTCTACGTACTACGAGCAGTACTTC
j_call: TRBJ2-7
d_call: .
clone_size: .
v_call: TRBV5-5

cdr3_aa: CASSRRRDSVALAATTDTQYF
cdr3_nt: TGTGCCAGCAGCCGCCGCCGGGACAGTGTGGCACTAGCGGCCACCACAGATACGCAGTATTTT
j_call: TRBJ2-3
d_call: .
clone_size: .
v_call: TRBV6-6

cdr3_aa: CASSPGQLQDGIQYF
cdr3_nt: TGTGCCAGCAGCCCGGGACAGCTTCAGGATGGCATTCAGTACTTC
j_call: TRBJ2-4
d_call: TRBD1
clone_size: .
v_call: TRBV4-2

cdr3_aa: CASSLRAIGGNEQYF
cdr3_nt: TGCGCCAGCAGCTTGAGGGCGATAGGAGGGAACGAGCAGTACTTC
j_call: TRBJ2-7
d_call: .
clone_size: .
v_call: TRBV5-1

cdr3_aa: CSPRGNTEAFF
cdr3_nt: TGCAGTCCCAGGGGGAACACTGAAGCTTTCTTT
j_call: TRBJ1-1
d_call: .
clone_size: .
v_call: TRBV20-1

cdr3_aa: CASSVGAGSETQYF
cdr3_nt: TGTGCCAGCAGCGTAGGGGCAGGTAGTGAGACCCAGTACTTC
j_call: TRBJ2-5
d_call: .
clone_size: once
v_call: TRBV9

cdr3_aa: CSARDLAEQFF
cdr3_nt: TGCAGTGCTAGAGATCTCGCGGAGCAGTTCTTC
j_call: TRBJ2-1
d_call: .
clone_size: .
v_call: TRBV20-1

cdr3_aa: CSLETMAAFF
cdr3_nt: TGCAGCCTGGAAACTATGGCGGCTTTCTTT
j_call: TRBJ1-1
d_call: .
clone_size: .
v_call: TRBV20-1

cdr3_aa: CASTKGDRDYGYTF
cdr3_nt: TGTGCCAGCACCAAAGGTGACCGGGACTATGGCTACACCTTC
j_call: TRBJ1-2
d_call: .
clone_size: .
v_call: TRBV27

cdr3_aa: CASKWRTYGYTF
cdr3_nt: TGTGCCAGTAAGTGGAGAACATATGGCTACACCTTC
j_call: TRBJ1-2
d_call: .
clone_size: .
v_call: TRBV19

cdr3_aa: CASSEATGLSYEQYF
cdr3_nt: TGTGCCAGCAGCGAAGCGACAGGCCTCTCCTACGAGCAGTACTTC
j_call: TRBJ2-7
d_call: .
clone_size: .
v_call: TRBV7-2

cdr3_aa: CASSLTGVETQYF
cdr3_nt: TGTGCCAGCAGTTTAACAGGGGTCGAGACCCAGTACTTC
j_call: TRBJ2-5
d_call: TRBD1
clone_size: .
v_call: TRBV6-6

cdr3_aa: CASRSAGTPSSYEQYF
cdr3_nt: TGTGCCAGTAGATCGGCCGGGACACCGAGCTCCTACGAGCAGTACTTC
j_call: TRBJ2-7
d_call: .
clone_size: .
v_call: TRBV19

cdr3_aa: CASSYPNPELFF
cdr3_nt: TGTGCCAGCAGTTACCCAAATCCTGAGCTGTTCTTC
j_call: TRBJ2-1
d_call: .
clone_size: .
v_call: TRBV6-2/TRBV6-3

cdr3_aa: CASSLGVGRGSSPLHF
cdr3_nt: TGTGCCAGCAGCTTAGGGGTCGGCAGGGGAAGTTCACCCCTCCACTTT
j_call: TRBJ1-6
d_call: .
clone_size: .
v_call: TRBV7-3